A selection of T cell receptor beta chains follows, all from one sample in a study of blood T cell repertoires in COVID-19. TCRdb's table, derived via immunoSEQ multiplex PCR, lists solely in-frame clones and lacks some. This sample yields 93,000 or so clones, of which more than 80% are seen a single time; approximately 3.5% belongs to the top ten. Sequencing input: peripheral blood. The receptors shown here come from a woman aged 60-75 years with acute or convalescent COVID-19. CDR3s include the opening cysteine and the closing phenylalanine or tryptophan. Fields, in order: J gene, D gene, clone size, V gene, CDR3 DNA, CDR3 protein. D genes are given only for firm matches. For some rows the clone size is stated as once, few or many, or as a class when expanded; others skip it.

>TRBJ1-4|-|-|TRBV27
TGTGCCAGCAGTTTCTGGGGCGGTGAAAAACTGTTTTTT
CASSFWGGEKLFF
>TRBJ1-1|-|-|TRBV6-5
TGTGCCAGCAGAATTAGGGGGATGGACACTGAAGCTTTCTTT
CASRIRGMDTEAFF
>TRBJ2-1|-|-|TRBV19
TGTGCCAGTAGTAGCGGCAGCTCCTACAATGAGCAGTTCTTC
CASSSGSSYNEQFF
>TRBJ2-7|-|-|TRBV6-1
TGTGCCAGCAGTGAAGCAGGGGCCCCCTACGAGCAGTACTTC
CASSEAGAPYEQYF
>TRBJ2-3|-|-|TRBV15
TGTGCCACCAGCAGAGAGCTGGCGGGACCCACAGATACGCAGTATTTT
CATSRELAGPTDTQYF
>TRBJ2-3|TRBD2|-|TRBV10-1
TGCGCCAGCAGTGAAACTAGCGGGAGGCTTACAGATACGCAGTATTTT
CASSETSGRLTDTQYF
>TRBJ1-5|-|-|TRBV2
TGTGCCAGCAGCGTCAGGAACGCCCTTAATCAGCCCCAGCATTTT
CASSVRNALNQPQHF
>TRBJ2-7|TRBD2|-|TRBV5-1
TGCGCCAGCAGCTTGGGGGCCACTAGCGGGAGTTACGAGCAGTACTTC
CASSLGATSGSYEQYF
>TRBJ2-1|TRBD2|-|TRBV18
TGTGCCAGCTCGCCCACTAGCGGGGGTTACAATGAGCAGTTCTTC
CASSPTSGGYNEQFF
>TRBJ1-3|-|-|TRBV6-2/TRBV6-3
TGTGCCAGCAGTTATTCGGACAAAGGAAACACCATATATTTT
CASSYSDKGNTIYF
>TRBJ2-5|-|-|TRBV5-1
TGCGCCAGCAGCTTGGACAGGGTACAAGAGACCCAGTACTTC
CASSLDRVQETQYF
>TRBJ2-5|TRBD2|-|TRBV7-9
TGTGCCAGCAGCTTTGCTAGCGGGAGCGAGACCCAGTACTTC
CASSFASGSETQYF
>TRBJ2-5|-|-|TRBV3-1/TRBV3-2
TGTGCCAGCAGCCTACCAAGGATCGGAGGGGAGGAGACCCAGTACTTC
CASSLPRIGGEETQYF
>TRBJ1-2|TRBD1|-|TRBV12-3/TRBV12-4
TGTGCCAGCAGTGGGACAGTTGACTATGGCTACACCTTC
CASSGTVDYGYTF
>TRBJ2-1|TRBD2|-|TRBV30
TGTGCCTGGTTAAGCGGGACCTACAATGAGCAGTTCTTC
CAWLSGTYNEQFF
>TRBJ1-1|-|-|TRBV19
TGTGCCAGTAGTATTGGGGGACATACGATTGAAGCTTTCTTT
CASSIGGHTIEAFF
>TRBJ2-5|TRBD2|-|TRBV5-4
TGTGCCAGCAGCTTCCCGACTAGCGGGAGGGCCGGAGAGACCCAGTACTTC
CASSFPTSGRAGETQYF
>TRBJ2-4|-|-|TRBV6-1
TGTGCCAGCAGTGAACCCAGGATCCTAGCCAAAAACATTCAGTACTTC
CASSEPRILAKNIQYF
>TRBJ2-1|-|few|TRBV9
TGTGCCAGCAGCGCCCCGCCCGGGTCAGGGGACAATGAGCAGTTCTTC
CASSAPPGSGDNEQFF
>TRBJ2-3|TRBD2|-|TRBV10-3
TGTGCCATCAGTGACCTAGCGGGACATAGCACAGATACGCAGTATTTT
CAISDLAGHSTDTQYF
>TRBJ1-5|-|once|TRBV19
TGTGCCACCTCCGGGGCCGGGAGGGATCAGCCCCAGCATTTT
CATSGAGRDQPQHF
>TRBJ2-1|TRBD2|-|TRBV6-5
TGTGCCAGCAGGGGACTAGCGGTAAACAATGAGCAGTTCTTC
CASRGLAVNNEQFF
>TRBJ2-5|-|-|TRBV7-3
TGTGCCAGCAGCTTAGGCGGAACAACAGGGACCCAGTACTTC
CASSLGGTTGTQYF
>TRBJ1-6|-|-|TRBV24-1
TGTGCCACCAGGACTCCAGTCGGAGGCCACTATTGTAATTCACCCCTCCACTTT
CATRTPVGGHYCNSPLHF
>TRBJ2-1|TRBD2|once|TRBV24-1
TGTGCCACCAGTGACCCAGGACTAGCGGGAAAGGATGAGCAGTTCTTC
CATSDPGLAGKDEQFF
>TRBJ1-2|-|few|TRBV4-1
TGCGCCAGCAGCCAAGAAGTCGCAGGGATGAGTGGCTACACCTTC
CASSQEVAGMSGYTF
>TRBJ2-1|TRBD1|-|TRBV6-5
TGTGCCACCACCCGGGACAGGGATTACAATGAGCAGTTCTTC
CATTRDRDYNEQFF
>TRBJ1-5|-|-|TRBV6-5
TGTGCCAGCAGCAATCCTCAGGGCTTCAATCAGCCCCAGCATTTT
CASSNPQGFNQPQHF
>TRBJ1-2|TRBD1|-|TRBV11-2
TGTGCCAGCAGCTTATTGAGGTCAGGGGGTAACGGCTACACCTTC
CASSLLRSGGNGYTF
>TRBJ2-1|TRBD1|-|TRBV14
TGTGCCAGCAGCCTTGACAGGGGCCCCTACAATGAGCAGTTCTTC
CASSLDRGPYNEQFF
>TRBJ2-1|TRBD2|-|TRBV7-8
TGTGCCAGCAGCCTACCTTTAGCGGGAGGTTGGAATGAGCAGTTCTTC
CASSLPLAGGWNEQFF
>TRBJ2-2|TRBD2|-|TRBV9
TGTGCCAGCAGCGTCCATGGCGGGAGGAACACCGGGGAGCTGTTTTTT
CASSVHGGRNTGELFF
>TRBJ1-6|TRBD1|-|TRBV9
TGTGCCAGCAGCCCAGGGGACAGCTATAATTCACCCCTCCACTTT
CASSPGDSYNSPLHF
>TRBJ1-4|-|-|TRBV6-5
TGTGCCAGCAGTTACTCAGGGGGTGGTAATGAAAAACTGTTTTTT
CASSYSGGGNEKLFF
>TRBJ2-1|TRBD2|-|TRBV29-1
TGCACCACGCTTAGCGGGAGGGCCCATGAGCAGTTCTTC
CTTLSGRAHEQFF
>TRBJ1-3|-|-|TRBV19
TGTGCCAGTAGTATTGGCAGGAACTCTGGAAACACCATATATTTT
CASSIGRNSGNTIYF
>TRBJ1-4|TRBD1|-|TRBV3-1/TRBV3-2
TGTGCCAGCAGCCCTCGGACAGGGCGGACTAATGAAAAACTGTTTTTT
CASSPRTGRTNEKLFF
>TRBJ2-3|-|-|TRBV10-2
TGCGCCAGCAGTGAGTCCCCCGTAAGCACAGATACGCAGTATTTT
CASSESPVSTDTQYF
>TRBJ2-3|-|-|TRBV27
TGTGCCAGCAGTCCGCGGGGAGGCCGCCATACGCAGTATTTT
CASSPRGGRHTQYF
>TRBJ2-3|TRBD2|-|TRBV19
TGTGCCACTACAGCGGGAGGGCGAGGAGATACGCAGTATTTT
CATTAGGRGDTQYF